The sequence of this TCR beta chain was determined in a study of T-cell reconstitution after alpha-beta-depleted transplantation in children. Regarding the study as a whole: Newly generated T cells supplied most T-cell counts and diversity one year post-transplant. Several hundred graft clones that had expanded were reportedly the source of alpha-beta T cells about two months after transplant.

CDR1 SNHLY and CDR2 FYNNEI come from the germline V gene. Trimming took 5 bases from V and 3 from J; bases not matched to a gene: 4. This CDR3 has 15 amino acids. This clonotype was found a few times. Antigen unknown. Unique molecular identifiers were used in preparing the TCRbeta library. TCRdb processed the PCR reads anew with MiXCR; each CDR3 protein has one entry. The repertoire has 200,000 to 250,000 distinct CDR3 sequences, 11% of them found once; the top ten carry 28%. This receptor was taken from a child under three years old with acute myeloid leukemia, due to receive a stem cell transplant. This material consisted of PBMCs, taken before TCRalphabeta/CD19-depleted stem cell transplant. The chain couples TRBV2 to TRBJ2-2; TRBD2 aligns across 9 bases. The DNA for the CDR3 is TGTGCCAGCAGTCTTCTAGCGGGGTACACCGGGGAGCTGTTTTTT. This gives the protein CASSLLAGYTGELFF.